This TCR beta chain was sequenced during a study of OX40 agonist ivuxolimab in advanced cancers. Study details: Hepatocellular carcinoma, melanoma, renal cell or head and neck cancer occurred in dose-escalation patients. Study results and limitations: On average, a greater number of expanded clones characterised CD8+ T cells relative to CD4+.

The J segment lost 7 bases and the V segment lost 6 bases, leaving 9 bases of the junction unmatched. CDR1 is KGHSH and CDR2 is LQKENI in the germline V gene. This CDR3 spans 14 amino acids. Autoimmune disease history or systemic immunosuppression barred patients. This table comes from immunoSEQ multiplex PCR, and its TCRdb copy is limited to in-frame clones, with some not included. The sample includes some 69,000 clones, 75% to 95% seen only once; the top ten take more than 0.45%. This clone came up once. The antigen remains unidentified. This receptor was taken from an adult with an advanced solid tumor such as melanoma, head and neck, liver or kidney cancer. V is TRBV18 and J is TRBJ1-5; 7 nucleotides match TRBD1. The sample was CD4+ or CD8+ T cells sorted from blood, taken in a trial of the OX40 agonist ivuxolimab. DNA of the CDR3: TGTGCCAGCTCTCTAGGACAGGCTCGACAGCCCCAGCATTTT. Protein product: CASSLGQARQPQHF.